This TCR beta chain was profiled in a study of cytomegalovirus exposure and HLA in healthy donors. The wider study: The approximately 120 validation repertoires, a later analysis reported, used the same platform as the roughly 660 repertoires from the first cohort. Study outcomes and limitations: Reports showed the classifier diagnosing cytomegalovirus status with high specificity and sensitivity.

Repertoires were generated with immunoSEQ multiplex PCR, while TCRdb's copy carries only in-frame clones and drops some. Here the sample spans 250,000 to 300,000 clones, around 86% being singletons. The V gene's germline CDR1 is SGHNT and CDR2 YYREEE (reference sequence). V was pared by 2 bases and J by 2 bases, with 3 bases of the junction left unmatched. The CDR3 covers 16 residues. Notes on this clone: As yet, its antigen is unknown.

This TCR came from a young woman in good health and CMV-seronegative. Specimen: PBMCs. The chain couples TRBV5-4 to TRBJ2-6; 8 positions match TRBD1. The CDR3 DNA is TGTGCCAGCAGCTTAAACAGGGGGGCTGGGGCCAACGTCCTGACTTTC. It codes for CASSLNRGAGANVLTF.